This is a list of T cell receptor beta chains from one sample in a study of shared clonotypes between healthy human individuals. Only in-frame clones appear in the TCRdb table, and some are missing; sequencing was by immunoSEQ multiplex PCR. Of about 1.5 million clones listed, about 98% are singletons. The source material was naive CD4+ T cells sorted from blood. The receptors were gathered from a young man in good health. CDR3s include the opening cysteine and the closing phenylalanine or tryptophan. A D gene is named only where the DNA matches it firmly. Size is stated for part of the rows, as once, few or many counts, or as a class when the clone is expanded.

TRBV6-6	TRBJ2-7	TRBD2	14	-	CASSTSGGPYEQYF	TGTGCCAGCAGTACTAGCGGAGGTCCCTACGAGCAGTACTTC
TRBV7-3	TRBJ2-1	-	13	-	CASSRDGYNEQFF	TGTGCCAGCAGCCGCGACGGATACAATGAGCAGTTCTTC
TRBV5-1	TRBJ1-5	-	14	-	CASSLGVSNQPQHF	TGCGCCAGCAGCTTGGGAGTTAGCAATCAGCCCCAGCATTTT
TRBV6-1	TRBJ2-4	TRBD1	16	-	CASSEAGTGLRNIQYF	TGTGCCAGCAGTGAAGCCGGGACAGGACTTAGAAACATTCAGTACTTC
TRBV30	TRBJ2-2	TRBD2	16	-	CAWRKPRGLPTGELFF	TGTGCCTGGAGAAAACCTAGGGGACTACCAACCGGGGAGCTGTTTTTT
TRBV19	TRBJ2-3	TRBD1	14	few	CASSPGTERDTQYF	TGTGCCAGTAGTCCAGGGACAGAGAGGGATACGCAGTATTTT
TRBV6-5	TRBJ2-7	TRBD1	15	-	CASSTTGTGTYEQYF	TGTGCCAGCAGTACCACCGGGACAGGGACCTACGAGCAGTACTTC
TRBV6-5	TRBJ2-1	TRBD2	13	-	CASRRSGRVEQFF	TGTGCCAGCAGAAGAAGCGGGAGGGTTGAGCAGTTCTTC
TRBV28	TRBJ2-7	-	14	-	CASSSPTGPYEQYF	TGTGCCAGCAGTTCCCCGACAGGACCCTACGAGCAGTACTTC
TRBV18	TRBJ2-7	-	13	-	CASSPKQRDEQYF	TGTGCCAGCTCACCTAAACAGCGGGACGAGCAGTACTTC
TRBV6-5	TRBJ1-3	-	15	once	CASSYSKEGGNTIYF	TGTGCCAGCAGTTACTCGAAAGAGGGAGGAAACACCATATATTTT
TRBV28	TRBJ1-4	-	12	once	CALKGVNEKLFF	TGTGCCCTCAAGGGGGTTAATGAAAAACTGTTTTTT
TRBV4-1	TRBJ2-7	TRBD2	16	-	CASSQRLAGDSYEQYF	TGCGCCAGCAGCCAGAGACTAGCGGGAGACTCCTACGAGCAGTACTTC
TRBV18	TRBJ2-7	TRBD2	13	-	CASSPFGLAEQYF	TGTGCCAGCTCACCATTCGGACTAGCCGAGCAGTACTTC
TRBV5-4	TRBJ1-3	-	13	-	CASSQGFGNTIYF	TGTGCCAGCTCCCAGGGATTTGGAAACACCATATATTTT
TRBV27	TRBJ1-3	TRBD1	18	-	CASSLRSGTGSSGNTIYF	TGTGCCAGCAGTCTAAGATCCGGGACAGGGAGCTCTGGAAACACCATATATTTT
TRBV11-2	TRBJ1-5	TRBD1	14	-	CASSLTGFERPQHF	TGTGCCAGCAGCTTGACAGGGTTCGAAAGGCCCCAGCATTTT
TRBV28	TRBJ2-7	TRBD2	14	few	CASRSGLAAYEQYF	TGTGCCAGCAGGTCGGGACTAGCCGCCTACGAGCAGTACTTC
TRBV5-4	TRBJ1-3	-	15	-	CASSLDGGGGNTIYF	TGTGCCAGCAGCTTGGATGGGGGAGGAGGAAACACCATATATTTT
TRBV27	TRBJ1-4	-	14	-	CASSLFGEGEKLFF	TGTGCCAGCAGTTTATTTGGGGAGGGGGAAAAACTGTTTTTT
TRBV29-1	TRBJ2-2	-	13	-	CSVDSLNTGELFF	TGCAGCGTGGACAGCCTGAACACCGGGGAGCTGTTTTTT
TRBV5-1	TRBJ2-1	TRBD2	16	-	CASGPGLAGPHNEQFF	TGCGCCAGCGGACCGGGACTAGCGGGACCCCACAATGAGCAGTTCTTC
TRBV28	TRBJ2-3	TRBD1	14	-	CASSKDRATDTQYF	TGTGCCAGCAGCAAAGACAGGGCCACAGATACGCAGTATTTT
TRBV14	TRBJ1-2	-	15	-	CASSQVGSPVYGYTF	TGTGCCAGCAGCCAGGTGGGCAGCCCTGTCTATGGCTACACCTTC
TRBV5-1	TRBJ2-7	-	13	-	CASRDSPIYEQYF	TGCGCCAGCAGAGACTCTCCTATCTACGAGCAGTACTTC
TRBV19	TRBJ2-1	-	16	-	CASKRSSAAQGNEQFF	TGTGCCAGTAAAAGGTCCTCGGCGGCTCAGGGAAATGAGCAGTTCTTC
TRBV28	TRBJ1-1	-	13	-	CASSPGRDTEAFF	TGTGCCAGCAGTCCAGGGCGGGACACTGAAGCTTTCTTT